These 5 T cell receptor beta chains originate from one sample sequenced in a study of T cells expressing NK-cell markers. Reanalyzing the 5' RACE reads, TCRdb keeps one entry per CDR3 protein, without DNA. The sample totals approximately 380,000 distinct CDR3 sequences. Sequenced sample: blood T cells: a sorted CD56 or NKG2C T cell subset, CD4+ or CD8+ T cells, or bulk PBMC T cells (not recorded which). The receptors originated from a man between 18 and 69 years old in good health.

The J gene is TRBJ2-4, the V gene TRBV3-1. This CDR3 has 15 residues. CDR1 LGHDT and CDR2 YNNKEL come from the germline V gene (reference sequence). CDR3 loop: CASSQGNSGKNIQYF.

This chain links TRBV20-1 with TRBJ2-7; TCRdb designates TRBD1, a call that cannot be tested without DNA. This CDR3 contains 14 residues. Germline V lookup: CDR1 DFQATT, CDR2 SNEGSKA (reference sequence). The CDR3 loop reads CSAPLAGASYEQYF.

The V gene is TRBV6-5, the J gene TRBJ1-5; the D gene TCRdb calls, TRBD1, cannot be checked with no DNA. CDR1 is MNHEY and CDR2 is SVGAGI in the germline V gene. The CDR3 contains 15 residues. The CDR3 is CASSQTGGGWQPQHF.

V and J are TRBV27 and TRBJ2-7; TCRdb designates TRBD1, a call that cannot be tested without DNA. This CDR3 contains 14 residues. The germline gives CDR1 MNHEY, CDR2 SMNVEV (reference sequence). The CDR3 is CASSPEGLPYEQYF.

Here the CDR3 reads CSARDRGGSNEKLFF. The rearrangement joins TRBV20-1 to TRBJ1-4. The CDR3 totals 15 residues. The germline CDR1 and CDR2 sequences are DFQATT and SNEGSKA (reference sequence).